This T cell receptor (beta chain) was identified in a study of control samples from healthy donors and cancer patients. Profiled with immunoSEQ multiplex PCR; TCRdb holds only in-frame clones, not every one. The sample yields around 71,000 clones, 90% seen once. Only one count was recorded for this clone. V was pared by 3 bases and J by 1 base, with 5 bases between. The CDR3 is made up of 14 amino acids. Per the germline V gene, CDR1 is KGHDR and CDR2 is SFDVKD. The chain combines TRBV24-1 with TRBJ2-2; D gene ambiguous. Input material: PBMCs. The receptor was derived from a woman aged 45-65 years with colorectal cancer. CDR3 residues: CATSDRKNTGELFF. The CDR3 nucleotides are TGTGCCACCAGTGATCGTAAGAACACCGGGGAGCTGTTTTTT.